This entry is about one T cell receptor (beta chain). Its antigen is still unknown. No base qualities exist here, and no much larger clone lies one base off it. For the CD8 naive samples, CD45RO-negative cells were positively selected for CCR7, yielding a CD45RA+CCR7+ population from which TemRA cells were excluded. The donors were healthy, HIV-negative adults with no recently reported acute infections or vaccinations. Every donor was a Caucasian adult living in Nashville, Tennessee, USA. Blood was obtained by leukapheresis, after which PBMCs were separated by Ficoll-Histopaque density gradient centrifugation and cryopreserved in liquid nitrogen vapor phase. Purity and quantity of every magnetically sorted T cell population were checked by analytical flow cytometry. From each sorted fraction, genomic DNA was isolated and quantified by UV absorbance on a Nanodrop 2000c. The data stem from a study of shared clonotypes between healthy human individuals (dated by TCRdb to about 2020). Concerning the study at large: A few men and two women, aged 18 to 49 years, made up the cohort. For each donor, three plates each were used for CD4 naive and CD4 memory, two plates were used for CD8 naive, and one plate was used for CD8 memory. To estimate repertoire size and how much clonotypes are shared between individuals, the study performed deep sequencing of blood TCR repertoires from a few healthy adults. To increase sequencing depth and limit assay-specific biases, TCR repertoire library preparation and sequencing were carried out by different laboratories using diverse techniques. Leukapheresis yielded between about 0.85 and 10 billion PBMCs per donor.

The paper's findings and limits, for the study overall: Clonotypes shared by all four sorted-subset donors showed higher generation probabilities than non-shared clonotypes. Larger estimated clonotype richness was generally found for naive subsets than for memory subsets. Sampling was limited to blood, and TCR repertoires in tissue likely differ from TCR repertoires in blood. The genetic and exposure-history diversity represented was limited by the small number of donors. Roughly 5% of naive CD4, 3.5% of naive CD8, about 2.5% of memory CD4, and more than 0.35% of memory CD8 clonotypes were shared across several donors. Pairwise subsampling indicated that sequencing depth was expected to affect the degree of clonotype sharing among donors. Rarefaction of sorted-subset datasets indicated incomplete sequencing despite the large sequencing depth.

Using the deep immunoSEQ assay, multiplex PCR amplified TCR CDR3 regions from genomic DNA. Genomic DNA extracted from each cell subset was distributed evenly over all wells of several immunoSEQ 96-well plates, and each plate served as one replicate. For sorted subsets, about 200 ng genomic DNA, equal to some 28,000 T cell genomes, was loaded into each replicate PCR. Purified libraries were quantified with a Qubit 3.0 fluorometer, sized on a Bioanalyzer 2100, and re-quantified with the KAPA Library Quantification kit. Every immunoSEQ 96-well plate was sequenced on a dedicated single-read 150-cycle Illumina NextSeq 550 flow cell. On the authors' methods: Because the immunoSEQ output held only junctional sequences and lacked quality scores, the filtering could not match the filtering applied to full-length reads. To assign V/J genes and CDR3, sequences were annotated against IMGT germline references using PyIR, a Python wrapper for IgBLAST v1.9. Reads were removed for weak V/J assignments (E-value above 1e-6), missing CDR3, stop codons, out-of-frame junctions, or ambiguous translated residues. V3J clonotypes were defined as sequences sharing an identical inferred V gene, J gene, and CDR3 amino acid sequence. The percentage overlap between two repertoires was calculated by dividing the number of shared unique clonotypes by the size of the smaller repertoire. Repertoire richness was assessed with RTK rarefaction, the Chao1 estimator, and Recon v2.1 estimates of unobserved clonotypes. Generation probabilities were computed with OLGA for all TCRbeta clonotypes obtained by the gDNA method from four donors. What TCRdb holds here is the immuneACCESS table cut down to in-frame rearrangements. Part of the clones is not present; checked against another copy, under half of the missing clones reflect an unresolved V gene, and the others are unexplained. V and J calls plus clone size are reproduced from that table; the DNA served to infer D and trimming. This sample gives millions of clones in total; over 85% of them show up just once. Clones ranked in the top ten supply 1% to 1.3% of the sample.

The V end gives up 5 bases and the J end 5 bases, leaving 3 bases in the junction not matched to a gene. The germline V gene (reference sequence) sets CDR1 to SEHNR and CDR2 to FQNEAQ. The CDR3 measures 12 amino acids from cysteine to phenylalanine. Of all the DNA, just the CDR3 is kept, 36 bases in frame from base 1. The receptor chain draws on TRBV7-9 and TRBJ2-7, and TRBD2 aligns with 7 junction nucleotides. Specimen: naive CD8+ T cells sorted from blood. The cell subset or site label of this sample denotes: CD45RA+CCR7+. The sequence was obtained from a man younger than 35 in good health. The DNA reads TGTGCCAGCAGCCAGGGAGGGAACGAGCAGTACTTC. The resulting protein is CASSQGGNEQYF.